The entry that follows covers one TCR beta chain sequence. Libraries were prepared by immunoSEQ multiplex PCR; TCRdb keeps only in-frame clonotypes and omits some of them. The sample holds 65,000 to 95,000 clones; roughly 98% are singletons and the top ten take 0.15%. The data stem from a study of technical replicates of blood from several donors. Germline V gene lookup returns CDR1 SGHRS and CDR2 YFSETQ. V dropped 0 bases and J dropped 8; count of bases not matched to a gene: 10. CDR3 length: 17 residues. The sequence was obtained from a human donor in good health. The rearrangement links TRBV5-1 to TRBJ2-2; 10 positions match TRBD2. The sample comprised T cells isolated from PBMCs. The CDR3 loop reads CASSLAVASGGYGELFF. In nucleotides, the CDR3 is TGCGCCAGCAGCTTGGCGGTGGCTAGCGGGGGCTATGGGGAGCTGTTTTTT.